These T cell receptor beta chains were read from a single sample in a study of CD8 T cells in ankylosing spondylitis. TCRdb re-analysed the 5' RACE reads in MiXCR, keeping a single row per CDR3 protein. This table holds a few hundred thousand distinct CDR3 sequences, approximately 20% found once. Specimen: blood, either unsorted or a sorted T cell fraction (not recorded which). The receptors here all came from a male donor with ankylosing spondylitis or in good health (not recorded which). Both conserved end residues are part of each CDR3. Fields, in order: V gene, J gene, D gene, clone size, CDR3 protein, CDR3 DNA. D genes are given only for firm matches. Where a row states a size, it is once, few, many or the class of an expanded clone; other rows omit it.

V: TRBV5-4; J: TRBJ1-2; D: -; size: -; CDR3: CASSSSWTDANYGYTF; DNA: TGTGCCAGCAGCTCCTCCTGGACCGACGCTAACTATGGCTACACCTTC
V: TRBV12-3/TRBV12-4; J: TRBJ2-7; D: TRBD1; size: many; CDR3: CASSFRGITYEQYF; DNA: TGTGCCAGCAGTTTCAGGGGGATCACCTACGAGCAGTACTTC
V: TRBV7-9; J: TRBJ2-7; D: -; size: few; CDR3: CASSSPPWLHEQYF; DNA: TGTGCCAGCAGCTCCCCCCCTTGGCTCCACGAGCAGTACTTC
V: TRBV28; J: TRBJ2-7; D: TRBD1; size: many; CDR3: CASSLGQGRDEQYF; DNA: TGTGCCAGCAGTTTAGGACAGGGTAGGGACGAGCAGTACTTC
V: TRBV6-5; J: TRBJ1-6; D: -; size: -; CDR3: CASSWRTVNSPLHF; DNA: TGTGCCAGCAGTTGGAGGACAGTTAATTCACCCCTCCACTTT
V: TRBV29-1; J: TRBJ2-7; D: -; size: -; CDR3: CSVSPATRTYEQYF; DNA: TGCAGCGTTTCCCCCGCAACTCGTACCTACGAGCAGTACTTC
V: TRBV12-3/TRBV12-4; J: TRBJ2-2; D: -; size: -; CDR3: CASSWDSGELFF; DNA: TGTGCCAGCAGTTGGGATTCCGGGGAGCTGTTTTTT
V: TRBV13; J: TRBJ2-7; D: -; size: -; CDR3: CASSNQGRYEQYF; DNA: TGTGCCAGCAGCAACCAGGGGCGGTACGAGCAGTACTTC
V: TRBV7-9; J: TRBJ2-1; D: TRBD1; size: -; CDR3: CASSDSQGINNEQFF; DNA: TGTGCCAGCAGCGACTCACAGGGGATTAACAATGAGCAGTTCTTC
V: TRBV20-1; J: TRBJ2-7; D: TRBD1; size: -; CDR3: CSARDDPPGQGYYEQYF; DNA: TGCAGTGCTAGAGATGATCCACCGGGACAGGGGTACTACGAGCAGTACTTC
V: TRBV5-1; J: TRBJ2-7; D: TRBD2; size: few; CDR3: CASSLIAGGAYEQYF; DNA: TGCGCCAGCAGCTTGATAGCGGGAGGGGCCTACGAGCAGTACTTC
V: TRBV6-1; J: TRBJ1-5; D: -; size: -; CDR3: CASSEAGVFQPQHF; DNA: TGTGCCAGCAGTGAAGCGGGGGTTTTTCAGCCCCAGCATTTT
V: TRBV5-4; J: TRBJ2-7; D: TRBD1; size: many; CDR3: CASSLWDRGYEQYF; DNA: TGTGCCAGCAGCTTGTGGGACAGGGGATACGAGCAGTACTTC
V: TRBV9; J: TRBJ1-4; D: -; size: few; CDR3: CASSVGADGLGEKLFF; DNA: TGTGCCAGCAGCGTAGGGGCGGACGGTTTGGGGGAAAAACTGTTTTTT
V: TRBV28; J: TRBJ2-1; D: -; size: -; CDR3: CASSSLTGRLDNEQFF; DNA: TGTGCCAGCAGTTCCCTGACAGGGAGACTAGACAATGAGCAGTTCTTC
V: TRBV4-1; J: TRBJ2-7; D: -; size: -; CDR3: CASSQGLGGDELYF; DNA: TGCGCCAGCAGCCAAGGACTAGGCGGCGACGAGCTGTACTTC
V: TRBV4-1; J: TRBJ2-7; D: TRBD2; size: -; CDR3: CASSQDREVREQYF; DNA: TGCGCCAGCAGCCAAGATCGGGAGGTGCGCGAGCAGTACTTC
V: TRBV25-1; J: TRBJ2-7; D: -; size: -; CDR3: CASTGAPFGYEQYF; DNA: TGTGCCAGCACGGGTGCCCCATTTGGCTACGAGCAGTACTTC
V: TRBV5-6; J: TRBJ2-1; D: -; size: -; CDR3: CASSLNWPMTEQFF; DNA: TGTGCCAGCAGCTTAAACTGGCCCATGACTGAGCAGTTCTTC
V: TRBV25-1; J: TRBJ1-1; D: -; size: few; CDR3: CASSGPGLGMNTEAFF; DNA: TGTGCCAGCAGTGGCCCAGGGCTCGGCATGAACACTGAAGCTTTCTTT
V: TRBV27; J: TRBJ1-6; D: -; size: -; CDR3: CATSGTRNAGLHF; DNA: TGTGCCACCTCCGGGACACGGAATGCGGGCCTCCACTTT
V: TRBV9; J: TRBJ1-1; D: TRBD1; size: many; CDR3: CASSIDRDGVNTEAFF; DNA: TGTGCCAGCAGCATCGACAGGGATGGCGTGAACACTGAAGCTTTCTTT
V: TRBV20-1; J: TRBJ1-5; D: -; size: many; CDR3: CSARPAGMGGNQPQHF; DNA: TGCAGTGCTAGGCCTGCAGGGATGGGCGGCAATCAGCCCCAGCATTTT
V: TRBV7-9; J: TRBJ1-1; D: TRBD1; size: -; CDR3: CASSLGQGYTEAFF; DNA: TGTGCCAGCAGCTTGGGACAGGGATACACTGAAGCTTTCTTT
V: TRBV5-4; J: TRBJ2-5; D: -; size: many; CDR3: CASSLLGQQETQYF; DNA: TGTGCCAGCAGCTTGCTAGGACAGCAAGAGACCCAGTACTTC
V: TRBV5-4; J: TRBJ2-2; D: -; size: -; CDR3: CASSHASGELFF; DNA: TGTGCCAGCAGCCATGCCTCCGGGGAGCTGTTTTTT
V: TRBV29-1; J: TRBJ2-7; D: -; size: few; CDR3: CSAAGNSLTYEQYF; DNA: TGCAGCGCTGCAGGGAACAGCCTAACCTACGAGCAGTACTTC
V: TRBV4-1; J: TRBJ2-3; D: -; size: -; CDR3: CASSRTGSSTDTQYF; DNA: TGCGCCAGCAGCAGAACAGGGTCTAGCACAGATACGCAGTATTTT
V: TRBV7-2; J: TRBJ2-7; D: -; size: -; CDR3: CASSLGGGISYEQYF; DNA: TGTGCCAGCAGCTTAGGGGGCGGGATCTCCTACGAGCAGTACTTC
V: TRBV20-1; J: TRBJ2-1; D: -; size: many; CDR3: CSARELNGHNEQFF; DNA: TGCAGTGCTAGAGAGCTTAACGGGCACAATGAGCAGTTCTTC
V: TRBV20-1; J: TRBJ2-1; D: -; size: many; CDR3: CSARTAGIDYNEQFF; DNA: TGCAGTGCTCGTACCGCGGGTATAGATTACAATGAGCAGTTCTTC
V: TRBV5-8; J: TRBJ2-7; D: -; size: -; CDR3: CASILTSGEQYF; DNA: TGTGCCAGCATCTTGACTTCCGGCGAGCAGTACTTC
V: TRBV15; J: TRBJ2-7; D: TRBD2; size: -; CDR3: CATSARSGTPYEQYF; DNA: TGTGCCACCAGTGCCCGTAGCGGGACCCCCTACGAGCAGTACTTC
V: TRBV9; J: TRBJ2-7; D: TRBD1; size: -; CDR3: CASSDGGTGVAEEQYF; DNA: TGTGCCAGCAGCGATGGGGGCACAGGGGTGGCGGAAGAGCAGTACTTC
V: TRBV10-3; J: TRBJ2-7; D: TRBD1; size: few; CDR3: CAIRTGTTPGGEQYF; DNA: TGTGCCATCAGGACAGGGACCACCCCTGGGGGAGAGCAGTACTTC
V: TRBV29-1; J: TRBJ1-1; D: -; size: -; CDR3: CSVEPIRGNTEAFF; DNA: TGCAGCGTTGAGCCAATCAGGGGGAACACTGAAGCTTTCTTT
V: TRBV6-2/TRBV6-3; J: TRBJ2-5; D: -; size: -; CDR3: CASSSNRGLMETQYF; DNA: TGTGCCAGCAGTTCGAATCGGGGTCTGATGGAGACCCAGTACTTC
V: TRBV21-1; J: TRBJ1-5; D: -; size: few; CDR3: CASSKVPGQPKGGNQPQHF; DNA: TGTGCCAGCAGCAAAGTTCCGGGACAGCCGAAGGGTGGCAATCAGCCCCAGCATTTT
V: TRBV5-1; J: TRBJ1-1; D: TRBD1; size: many; CDR3: CASSLGGTGEAFF; DNA: TGCGCCAGCAGCTTGGGGGGGACAGGTGAAGCTTTCTTT
V: TRBV7-9; J: TRBJ2-5; D: -; size: few; CDR3: CASSLNSQETQYF; DNA: TGTGCCAGCAGCTTAAACAGCCAAGAGACCCAGTACTTC
V: TRBV20-1; J: TRBJ2-3; D: TRBD2; size: few; CDR3: CSARKGTSGSADTQYF; DNA: TGCAGTGCTAGAAAGGGGACTAGCGGGAGTGCAGATACGCAGTATTTT
V: TRBV7-9; J: TRBJ2-7; D: -; size: few; CDR3: CASSSQGAPYEQYF; DNA: TGTGCCAGCAGCTCACAGGGAGCTCCCTACGAGCAGTACTTC
V: TRBV27; J: TRBJ2-7; D: -; size: many; CDR3: CASSHGISYEQYF; DNA: TGTGCCAGCAGCCACGGGATCTCCTACGAGCAGTACTTC
V: TRBV20-1; J: TRBJ2-7; D: -; size: few; CDR3: CSAIPGDTAHPDEQYF; DNA: TGCAGTGCTATTCCGGGAGATACCGCGCACCCCGACGAGCAGTACTTC
V: TRBV6-2/TRBV6-3; J: TRBJ2-7; D: TRBD2; size: few; CDR3: CASSYGTSEDYEQYF; DNA: TGTGCCAGCAGTTACGGGACTAGCGAGGACTACGAGCAGTACTTC
V: TRBV7-8; J: TRBJ2-5; D: TRBD2; size: -; CDR3: CASSPIPGLAGGPQETQYF; DNA: TGTGCCAGCAGTCCTATTCCGGGACTAGCGGGAGGGCCCCAAGAGACCCAGTACTTC
V: TRBV9; J: TRBJ2-2; D: -; size: few; CDR3: CASSDRQASGELFF; DNA: TGTGCCAGCAGCGACCGACAGGCCAGCGGGGAGCTGTTTTTT
V: TRBV5-6; J: TRBJ2-7; D: -; size: -; CDR3: CASTPGDSYEQYF; DNA: TGTGCCAGCACACCAGGGGACTCCTACGAGCAGTACTTC
V: TRBV12-3/TRBV12-4; J: TRBJ2-1; D: TRBD2; size: few; CDR3: CASSSLARGSGRTYNEQFF; DNA: TGTGCCAGCAGCTCATTAGCGAGGGGTAGCGGGAGGACCTACAATGAGCAGTTCTTC
V: TRBV9; J: TRBJ2-7; D: TRBD2; size: -; CDR3: CASSARTSADPYEQYF; DNA: TGTGCCAGCAGCGCCCGGACTAGCGCCGATCCCTACGAGCAGTACTTC
V: TRBV14; J: TRBJ2-5; D: -; size: -; CDR3: CASSQEAGEWWETQYF; DNA: TGTGCCAGCAGCCAAGAGGCAGGGGAATGGTGGGAGACCCAGTACTTC
V: TRBV4-3; J: TRBJ2-1; D: TRBD2; size: few; CDR3: CASSQTRLAGQEQFF; DNA: TGCGCCAGCAGCCAGACGAGACTAGCGGGCCAAGAGCAGTTCTTC
V: TRBV29-1; J: TRBJ1-1; D: -; size: -; CDR3: CSVETGMNTEAFF; DNA: TGCAGCGTCGAGACAGGCATGAACACTGAAGCTTTCTTT
V: TRBV20-1; J: TRBJ2-1; D: TRBD2; size: -; CDR3: CSARDGLAGPYNEQFF; DNA: TGCAGTGCTAGAGATGGACTAGCTGGGCCCTACAATGAGCAGTTCTTC
V: TRBV29-1; J: TRBJ2-7; D: -; size: -; CDR3: CSVAGTANSYEQYF; DNA: TGCAGCGTTGCCGGGACTGCAAACTCCTACGAGCAGTACTTC
V: TRBV4-3; J: TRBJ2-2; D: TRBD1; size: -; CDR3: CASSQTVTGGPGELFF; DNA: TGCGCCAGCAGCCAAACCGTGACAGGGGGCCCCGGGGAGCTGTTTTTT
V: TRBV27; J: TRBJ2-1; D: -; size: -; CDR3: CASSPARANPYNEQFF; DNA: TGTGCCAGCAGTCCCGCAAGGGCTAACCCGTACAATGAGCAGTTCTTC
V: TRBV7-9; J: TRBJ2-7; D: TRBD1; size: -; CDR3: CASSLGPGQGTYEQYF; DNA: TGTGCCAGCAGCTTAGGCCCCGGACAGGGGACGTACGAGCAGTACTTC
V: TRBV12-3/TRBV12-4; J: TRBJ2-1; D: TRBD1; size: many; CDR3: CASSLGEGTGARNEQFF; DNA: TGTGCCAGCAGTTTAGGAGAGGGGACAGGGGCCAGGAATGAGCAGTTCTTC